The clone carrying this TCR beta chain occurred many times. Antigen unknown. The data were obtained in a study of prognosis after radiotherapy for stage I lung cancer. Study results and caveats: Reports indicated that TRBV and TRBJ gene usage differed between patients with and without metastases, including differences in 8 to 10 V and a couple of J genes after SBRT.

With two-round multiplex PCR, TCR beta CDR3 sequences were amplified from genomic DNA. Primers (each specific to one TRBV or TRBJ gene) were used in first-round PCR. TCRdb processed the multiplex PCR reads anew with MiXCR; each CDR3 protein has one entry. This sample carries around 21,000 distinct CDR3 sequences, 50% of them seen once, and the ten largest clones take approximately 29%. The clonotype originates from a donor at least 50 years old with non-small cell lung cancer. Sequenced here: PBMCs, sampled before or after stereotactic body radiation therapy (not recorded which).

In DNA, the CDR3 is TGCAGCGTCGAGAGAGAGACGGGCTATGGCTACACCTTC. As protein: CSVERETGYGYTF. This chain joins TRBV29-1 and TRBJ1-2; D is unresolved. Germline V gives CDR1 SQVTM, CDR2 ANQGSEA. V shed 6 bases and J shed 4 bases, with 15 bases lying between them. The CDR3 totals 13 residues.